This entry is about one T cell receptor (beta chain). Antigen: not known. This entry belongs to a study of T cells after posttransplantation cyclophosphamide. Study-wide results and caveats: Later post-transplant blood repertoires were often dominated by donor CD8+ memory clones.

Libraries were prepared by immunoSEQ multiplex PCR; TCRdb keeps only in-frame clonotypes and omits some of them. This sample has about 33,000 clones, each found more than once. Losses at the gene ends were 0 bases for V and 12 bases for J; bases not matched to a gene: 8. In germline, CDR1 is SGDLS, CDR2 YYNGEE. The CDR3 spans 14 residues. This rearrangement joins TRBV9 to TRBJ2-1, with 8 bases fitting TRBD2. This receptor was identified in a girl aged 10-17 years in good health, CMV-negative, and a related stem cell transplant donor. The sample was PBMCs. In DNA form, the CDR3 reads TGTGCCAGCAGCGTAGTAACTAGCGGAGGTGTGCAGTTCTTC. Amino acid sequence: CASSVVTSGGVQFF.